Sequencing of this TCR beta chain was carried out in a study of blood T cell repertoires in COVID-19. The overall study: Samples taken during acute and convalescent COVID-19 were collected in the United States, Italy and Spain.

Trimming shortened V by 5 bases and J by 6 bases, and 13 bases separated the two germline ends. The CDR3 covers 14 residues. Per the germline V gene, CDR1 is LNHDA and CDR2 is SQIVND (reference sequence). This clone has just one count. Original processing notes: Amplification with reference gene primers provided the estimates of nucleated cell counts. The table came from immunoSEQ multiplex PCR; TCRdb's copy has only in-frame clones and leaves some out. For V, J and clone size, that table is used; D and trimming come from the DNA. Found here are roughly 360,000 clones, around 84% of them singletons; the top ten hold 1.1%.

This clonotype originated in a human donor with acute or convalescent COVID-19. The donor label of this sample is uncertain. Material: peripheral blood. The J gene is TRBJ2-2, the V gene TRBV19; TRBD1 is a possible D gene (7 bases). The CDR3 reads CASSPQGGPGELFF. In DNA, the CDR3 is TGTGCCAGTAGTCCTCAGGGGGGCCCCGGGGAGCTGTTTTTT.